What follows is one T cell receptor beta chain and its context. Using immunoSEQ multiplex PCR, the repertoire was profiled, and TCRdb retains in-frame clones only, with some absent. The data show 50,000 to 80,000 clones, with about 86% seen just once and approximately 2% held by the top ten. This specimen belongs to a study of OX40 agonist ivuxolimab in advanced cancers. This CDR3 has 14 amino acids. CDR1 is SGHNT, CDR2 YYREEE, per germline (reference sequence). V lost 1 base, J lost 5 bases, and 10 bases lay in between. This clonotype originated in an adult with an advanced solid tumor such as melanoma, head and neck, liver or kidney cancer. Sample: CD4+ or CD8+ T cells sorted from blood, taken in a trial of the OX40 agonist ivuxolimab. The chain joins TRBV5-4 to TRBJ1-5; possibly TRBD1 for D (5 bases). CDR3 DNA sequence: TGTGCCAGCAGCTTGACAGGAGGGGATCAGCCCCAGCATTTT. Translation gives CASSLTGGDQPQHF.